What follows is one T cell receptor (beta chain) and its context. The antigen is not known. This sample is drawn from a study of regulatory dendritic cells for organ transplantation. Using immunoSEQ multiplex PCR, the repertoire was profiled, and TCRdb retains in-frame clones only, with some absent. The sample contains around 30,000 clones, nearly 80% of which appear only once. The CDR3 is 14 amino acids. Germline V CDR1 and CDR2: MDHEN, SYDVKM. Trimming took 6 bases from V and 8 from J, leaving 16 bases between them. Study-level findings and limits: Regulatory dendritic cells appeared to expand memory CD8+ clones less than mature ones.

The chain combines TRBV28 with TRBJ1-4, with a tentative D call TRBD1 (6 bases). Sample: memory CD4+ T cells from blood. Subset of the sample: CD45RO+ memory T cells. This clonotype originated in a human donor in good health. CDR3: CASSVGQYDEKLFF. In DNA form, the CDR3 reads TGTGCCAGCAGCGTAGGACAGTACGACGAAAAACTGTTTTTT.